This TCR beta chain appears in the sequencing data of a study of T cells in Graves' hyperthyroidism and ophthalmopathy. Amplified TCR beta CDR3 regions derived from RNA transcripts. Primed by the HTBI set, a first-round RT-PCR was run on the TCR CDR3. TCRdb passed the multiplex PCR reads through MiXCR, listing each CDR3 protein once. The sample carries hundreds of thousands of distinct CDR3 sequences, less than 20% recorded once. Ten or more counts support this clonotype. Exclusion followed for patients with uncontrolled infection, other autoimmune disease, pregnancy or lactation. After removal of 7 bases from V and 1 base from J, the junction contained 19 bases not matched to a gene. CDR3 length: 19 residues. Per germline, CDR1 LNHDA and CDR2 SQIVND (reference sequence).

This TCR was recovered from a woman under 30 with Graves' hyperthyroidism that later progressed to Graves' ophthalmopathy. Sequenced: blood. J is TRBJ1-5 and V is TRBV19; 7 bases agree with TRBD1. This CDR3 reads CASIESRTGLIYSNQPQHF. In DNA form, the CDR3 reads TGTGCCAGTATCGAGTCCCGGACAGGATTAATCTACAGCAATCAGCCCCAGCATTTT.